A single sample is the source of the 9 T cell receptor beta chains below, sequenced in a study of blood T cell repertoires in COVID-19. Profiling relied on immunoSEQ multiplex PCR, and the TCRdb table lists in-frame clones only, not all of them. This repertoire shows about 87,000 clones, 75% to 90% found once; its top ten account for more than 15%. The specimen was peripheral blood. These receptor sequences come from a woman of 80 years or more with active or convalescent COVID-19.

This chain connects TRBV9 to TRBJ1-6, with 7 positions matching TRBD1. The germline CDR1 and CDR2 sequences are SGDLS and YYNGEE. Germline trimming cut 7 bases from V and 7 bases from J; bases unmatched to any gene: 5. CDR3 length: 13 residues. CDR3 in DNA: TGTGCCAGCGGAGAGACAGGGAATTCACCCCTCCACTTT. This encodes CASGETGNSPLHF.

V and J are TRBV5-6 and TRBJ1-2; 8 bases are a match to TRBD1. There are 15 residues in the CDR3. CDR1 SGHDT and CDR2 YYEEEE come from the germline V gene. Trimming removed 2 bases from V and 0 bases from J; junction bases left unmatched: 3. CDR3 in amino acids: CASSLRQGTNYGYTF. The CDR3 DNA reads as TGTGCCAGCAGCTTAAGACAGGGGACTAACTATGGCTACACCTTC.

V is TRBV19 and J is TRBJ1-1; weak D call: TRBD1 (5 bases). This CDR3 is 14 amino acids long. With 5 bases removed from V and 5 bases from J, the gap between germline ends came to 15 bases. From germline, CDR1 is LNHDA and CDR2 SQIVND (reference sequence). The CDR3 loop is CASSVAGIRTEAFF. CDR3 DNA sequence: TGTGCCAGTAGTGTCGCAGGGATTAGGACTGAAGCTTTCTTT.

The rearrangement links TRBV12-3 or TRBV12-4 to TRBJ2-3, with 8 nucleotides matching TRBD1. The CDR3 has 13 residues. The V gene end was trimmed by 11 bases and the J gene end by 5 bases; junction bases not matched to a gene: 9. The CDR3 here is CAGAGGAEDTQYF. CDR3 bases: TGTGCCGGGGCAGGGGGCGCTGAAGATACGCAGTATTTT.

The chain combines TRBV19 with TRBJ1-5; D perhaps matches TRBD1 (5 bases). Trimming pared 3 bases from V and 8 bases from J, leaving 14 bases between. Per germline, CDR1 LNHDA and CDR2 SQIVND (reference sequence). CDR3 length equals 14 residues. The CDR3 nucleotides read TGTGCCAGTAGTATCGGGGGAGGGGAAAAGCCCCAGCATTTT. Translation: CASSIGGGEKPQHF.

The chain employs TRBV4-3 and TRBJ2-1; 9 nucleotides line up with TRBD2. Germline V lookup: CDR1 LGHNA, CDR2 YSLEER. This CDR3 region has 18 residues. The junction had 13 bases not matched to a gene; V was cut back by 0 bases and J by 7 bases. The CDR3 DNA follows: TGCGCCAGCAGCCAAGATTCTCCGGGGGTAGCGGGGGTTAATGAGCAGTTCTTC. Its protein product is CASSQDSPGVAGVNEQFF.

Only a few counts were recorded for this clone. The chain's CDR3 is CASSLRVDGGYTF. As DNA, the CDR3 is TGCGCCAGCAGCTTGCGGGTCGATGGAGGCTACACCTTC. This rearrangement joins TRBV5-1 to TRBJ1-2, with D unclear. The length of the CDR3 is 13 residues. With 1 base removed from V and 8 bases from J, the gap between germline ends came to 12 bases. The V gene's germline CDR1 is SGHRS and CDR2 YFSETQ.

This clone was seen at least ten times. The chain joins TRBV28 to TRBJ2-1, with TRBD2 as a possible D gene (6 bases). In germline, CDR1 is MDHEN, CDR2 SYDVKM. This CDR3 comprises 14 residues. V lost 6 bases, J lost 4 bases, and 13 bases lay in between. CDR3 protein: CASSSRDFYNEQFF. Written as DNA, the CDR3 is TGTGCCAGCAGCTCCCGGGACTTTTACAATGAGCAGTTCTTC.

The table lists this clone with a few counts. V is TRBV7-2 and J is TRBJ2-1; 9 bases fit TRBD2. Losses at the gene ends were 1 base for V and 8 bases for J; bases not matched to a gene: 6. This CDR3 has 15 amino acids. Germline CDR1 reads SGHTA; CDR2 reads FQGNSA. Here the CDR3 reads CASSLVAGGPDEQFF. Here the CDR3 DNA reads TGTGCCAGCAGCTTAGTGGCGGGAGGGCCTGATGAGCAGTTCTTC.